The 24 T cell receptor beta chains below all came from one sample that was sequenced in a study of cytomegalovirus exposure and HLA in healthy donors. Use of 60 Vbeta and 13 Jbeta primers characterized the PCR. TCRdb's table, derived via immunoSEQ multiplex PCR, lists solely in-frame clones and lacks some. The sample records 85,000 to 130,000 clones, 60% to 80% being singletons. The sample was PBMCs. These receptor sequences come from a man aged 55 to 70 in good health and CMV-seropositive.

The DNA of the CDR3 is TGTGCCAGCAGACCCGGAGGGGCCCCAAACTATGGCTACACCTTC. Protein: CASRPGGAPNYGYTF. The chain is built from TRBV6-5 and TRBJ1-2, with a tentative D call TRBD1 (5 bases). In germline, CDR1 is MNHEY, CDR2 SVGAGI. V was pared by 6 bases and J by 2 bases, with 16 bases between. The CDR3 totals 15 residues.

As regards this clone: The junction shows a germline mismatch at one end, possibly a read error. This chain connects TRBV6-6 to TRBJ1-2; 8 positions match TRBD1. The CDR3 runs to 15 residues. Germline CDR1 and CDR2: MNHNY and SVGAGI (reference sequence). CDR3 residues: CASTSLPTGDYGYAF. In DNA form, the CDR3 reads TGTGCCAGCACCTCCCTCCCGACAGGGGACTATGGCTACGCCTTC.

The chain employs TRBV19 and TRBJ2-5, with D tentatively TRBD1 (6 bases). The better agreement between TRBJ2-7 and the DNA end casts doubt on the J call. CDR1 is LNHDA and CDR2 is SQIVND in the germline V gene (reference sequence). The CDR3 extends over 15 amino acids. The CDR3 sequence is CASSAGQPTSYEQYF. CDR3 nucleotides: TGTGCCAGTAGTGCCGGACAGCCAACCTCCTACGAGCAGTACTTC.

The CDR3 DNA follows: TGTGCCAGCGCAGCGGCCGGGACTAGCGGAGACGAGCAGTACTTC. Amino acids: CASAAAGTSGDEQYF. The chain uses TRBV28 and TRBJ2-7; the match to TRBD2 covers 11 bases. Germline V gene data show CDR1 as MDHEN and CDR2 as SYDVKM. This CDR3 has 15 amino acids. The ends lost 8 bases at V and 5 bases at J; junction bases unmatched: 11.

The rearrangement joins TRBV5-1 to TRBJ2-3; D is possibly TRBD2 (5 bases). The germline V gene has CDR1 SGHRS and CDR2 YFSETQ. V lost 5 bases to trimming and J lost 0 bases, with 7 bases between them. This CDR3 region has 13 residues. Written as DNA, the CDR3 is TGCGCCAGCAGTAGGACTAGCACAGATACGCAGTATTTT. Protein: CASSRTSTDTQYF. The variable domain in full, with the rest retrieved from reference TRBV5-1 and TRBJ2-3, is KAGVTQTPRYLIKTRGQQVTLSCSPISGHRSVSWYQQTPGQGLQFLFEYFSETQRNKGNFPGRFSGRQFSNSRSEMNVSTLELGDSALYLCASSRTSTDTQYFGPGTRLTVL.

The chain joins TRBV5-6 to TRBJ1-1, with D maybe TRBD1 (6 bases). V lost 4 bases, J lost 5 bases, and 18 bases lay in between. CDR3 size: 15 residues. CDR1 and CDR2 (germline): SGHDT, YYEEEE. The CDR3, as DNA: TGTGCCAGCAGCCAGGCGGGGGGGGCTTCGACTGAAGCTTTCTTT. Encoded protein: CASSQAGGASTEAFF.

The rearrangement links TRBV29-1 to TRBJ2-7, with 9 bases identical to TRBD1. Per the germline V gene, CDR1 is SQVTM and CDR2 is ANQGSEA. After removal of 7 bases from V and 4 bases from J, the junction contained 8 bases not matched to a gene. This CDR3 is 13 amino acids long. CDR3 DNA sequence: TGCAGCGGGATACTGGACAGGGGATACGAGCAGTACTTC. Protein product: CSGILDRGYEQYF.

This clone was counted once. The chain has TRBV4-2 and TRBJ1-5; no definite D call. The ends were cut back, 0 bases at V and 0 bases at J, with 15 bases in the middle. This CDR3 spans 18 amino acids. CDR1 and CDR2 (germline): LGHNA, YNFKEQ. The CDR3 here is CASSQDKEGFYSNQPQHF. CDR3 bases: TGTGCCAGCAGCCAAGACAAGGAGGGATTCTATAGCAATCAGCCCCAGCATTTT.

V usage is TRBV7-2 and J usage is TRBJ1-3; D might be TRBD1 (5 bases). The germline V gene has CDR1 SGHTA and CDR2 FQGNSA. With 5 bases removed from V and 0 bases from J, the gap between germline ends came to 11 bases. CDR3 length: 15 amino acids. This CDR3 is CASSPGHFSGNTIYF. The CDR3 coding sequence is TGTGCCAGCAGCCCAGGGCATTTCTCTGGAAACACCATATATTTT.

V usage is TRBV7-8 and J usage is TRBJ1-3; TRBD1 matches 8 bases. This CDR3 spans 14 amino acids. V shed 4 bases, J shed 7 bases, and the junction held 6 bases outside the gene matches. Germline-derived CDR1 and CDR2 are SGHVS and FQNEAQ. The CDR3 is CASSSQGASNTIYF. The CDR3, as DNA: TGTGCCAGCAGCTCCCAGGGGGCTTCCAACACCATATATTTT.

The gene calls are TRBV16 and TRBJ2-3; D possibly corresponds to TRBD2 (6 bases). V was trimmed by 2 bases and J by 2 bases, leaving 11 bases between them. CDR1 is KGHSY and CDR2 is FQNENV in the germline V gene. The CDR3 spans 15 residues. The DNA of the CDR3 is TGTGCCAGCAGCCAACGGGCGGGGTACACAGATACGCAGTATTTT. This translates into CASSQRAGYTDTQYF.

CDR3 loop: CASSLGTGGGYTF. The CDR3 DNA is TGTGCCAGCAGCTTGGGGACAGGAGGTGGCTACACCTTC. V usage is TRBV5-4 and J usage is TRBJ1-2; 7 bases line up with TRBD1. The V segment lost 0 bases and the J segment 7 bases; nucleotides outside the gene matches: 3. CDR1 and CDR2 (germline): SGHNT, YYREEE (reference sequence). This CDR3 is built from 13 residues. The variable domain in full, completed from reference TRBV5-4 and TRBJ1-2, reads ETGVTQSPTHLIKTRGQQVTLRCSSQSGHNTVSWYQQALGQGPQFIFQYYREEENGRGNFPPRFSGLQFPNYSSELNVNALELDDSALYLCASSLGTGGGYTFGSGTRLTVV.

The chain recombines TRBV2 with TRBJ1-1, with 8 bases lining up with TRBD1. CDR3 length equals 17 residues. In germline, CDR1 is SNHLY, CDR2 FYNNEI. V gave up 6 bases and J gave up 0 bases; unmatched junction bases: 12. Written as DNA, the CDR3 is TGTGCCAGCAGGTACGCCCTGGACAGGGTACTGAACACTGAAGCTTTCTTT. Amino acids: CASRYALDRVLNTEAFF. Based on the CDR3 plus reference TRBV2 and TRBJ1-1, the full variable domain is EPEVTQTPSHQVTQMGQEVILRCVPISNHLYFYWYRQILGQKVEFLVSFYNNEISEKSEIFDDQFSVERPDGSNFTLKIRSTKLEDSAMYFCASRYALDRVLNTEAFFGQGTRLTVV.

This chain joins TRBV19 and TRBJ2-3, with 11 bases aligning to TRBD2. V shed 11 bases, J shed 0 bases, and the junction held 7 bases outside the gene matches. Germline V CDR1 and CDR2: LNHDA, SQIVND (reference sequence). The CDR3 extends over 15 amino acids. This chain's CDR3 is CASLAGDASTDTQYF. The DNA for the CDR3 is TGTGCCTCACTAGCGGGGGATGCTAGCACAGATACGCAGTATTTT.

The V call is TRBV11-2, the J call TRBJ2-2, with 8 bases aligning to TRBD2. The CDR3 spans 16 residues. Germline CDR1 SGHAT, CDR2 FQNNGV. V lost 6 bases, J lost 4 bases, and 10 bases stayed unmatched. The CDR3 DNA reads as TGTGCCAGCAGATTACCAGGACTAGCAGGCACCGGGGAGCTGTTTTTT. It encodes CASRLPGLAGTGELFF.

This clone was seen only once. The chain combines TRBV15 with TRBJ1-1, with D maybe TRBD1 (5 bases). Per the germline V gene, CDR1 is LNHNV and CDR2 is YYDKDF (reference sequence). V gave up 1 base and J gave up 4 bases, with 10 bases separating them. The CDR3 is 14 amino acids. CDR3 sequence: CATSRARVGTEAFF. CDR3 nucleotide sequence: TGTGCCACCAGCAGAGCCAGGGTCGGCACTGAAGCTTTCTTT.

The chain is built from TRBV4-2 and TRBJ2-2; TRBD2 matches 11 bases. The V and J ends lost 3 bases and 6 bases, in that order; junction bases with no gene match: 15. Germline CDR1 and CDR2: LGHNA and YNFKEQ. The CDR3 is 19 amino acids. The CDR3 sequence: CASSHALAGGPALSGELFF. The CDR3, as DNA: TGTGCCAGCAGCCATGCGTTAGCGGGGGGGCCGGCGTTATCCGGGGAGCTGTTTTTT.

In this sample, this clone turned up once. The V call is TRBV29-1, the J call TRBJ1-5; 10 nucleotides line up with TRBD1. This CDR3 comprises 15 residues. After removal of 7 bases from V and 0 bases from J, the junction contained 6 bases not matched to a gene. From germline, CDR1 is SQVTM and CDR2 ANQGSEA. CDR3 nucleotides: TGCAGCGCGAGGACAGGGGGAAGTAGCAATCAGCCCCAGCATTTT. This encodes CSARTGGSSNQPQHF.

The chain combines TRBV6-6 with TRBJ2-1; maybe TRBD1 (5 bases). V was trimmed by 5 bases and J by 6 bases, leaving 11 bases between them. CDR3 length: 13 amino acids. In germline, CDR1 is MNHNY, CDR2 SVGAGI (reference sequence). CDR3 amino acids: CASSDQGPNEQFF. CDR3 sequence (DNA): TGTGCCAGCAGTGATCAGGGTCCCAATGAGCAGTTCTTC.

J is TRBJ1-2 and V is TRBV7-2; no firm D call. The CDR3 is 15 residues long. Looked up from germline, CDR1 is SGHTA and CDR2 is FQGNSA. Trimming shortened V by 5 bases and J by 4 bases, and 17 bases separated the two germline ends. The CDR3: CASSQTPAGSYGYTF. Written as DNA, the CDR3 is TGTGCCAGCAGCCAAACCCCCGCAGGCAGCTATGGCTACACCTTC.

This clone has a single count. J is TRBJ2-3 and V is TRBV28; D remains unclear. V lost 3 bases and J lost 0, with 7 bases in between. The length of the CDR3 is 14 residues. Germline loops: CDR1 MDHEN, CDR2 SYDVKM. The CDR3 sequence: CASSFLGSTDTQYF. In DNA, the CDR3 is TGTGCCAGCAGTTTCCTCGGGAGCACAGATACGCAGTATTTT. The full variable domain, with the rest looked up from reference TRBV28 and TRBJ2-3, is DVKVTQSSRYLVKRTGEKVFLECVQDMDHENMFWYRQDPGLGLRLIYFSYDVKMKEKGDIPEGYSVSREKKERFSLILESASTNQTSMYLCASSFLGSTDTQYFGPGTRLTVL.

The rearrangement uses TRBV11-2 and TRBJ1-2; D is ambiguous. CDR1 and CDR2 (germline): SGHAT, FQNNGV. The CDR3 is made up of 12 amino acids. The ends were cut back, 11 bases at V and 4 bases at J, with 14 bases in the middle. The CDR3 DNA is TGTGCCGTGTGGGCAGGCGTCTATGGCTACACCTTC. Translated, it gives CAVWAGVYGYTF. Using reference TRBV11-2 and TRBJ1-2 for the parts outside the CDR3, the full variable domain is EAGVAQSPRYKIIEKRQSVAFWCNPISGHATLYWYQQILGQGPKLLIQFQNNGVVDDSQLPKDRFSAERLKGVDSTLKIQPAKLEDSAVYLCAVWAGVYGYTFGSGTRLTVV.

This chain links TRBV27 with TRBJ1-1; no clear D. V lost 6 bases and J 4 bases, leaving 12 bases between the germline ends. Germline V gives CDR1 MNHEY, CDR2 SMNVEV (reference sequence). The CDR3 spans 13 residues. CDR3 bases: TGTGCCAGCAGGGGAGGCCAGTCCACTGAAGCTTTCTTT. Its translation is CASRGGQSTEAFF.

This chain uses TRBV7-2 with TRBJ1-6, with a weak D call TRBD1 (6 bases). This CDR3 has 15 residues. CDR1 and CDR2 from the germline V gene are SGHTA and FQGNSA. The germline V and J ends were trimmed by 7 bases and 7 bases, with 17 bases remaining between them. CDR3 sequence: CASTMGGGRNSPLHF. In nucleotides, the CDR3 is TGTGCCAGCACCATGGGGGGGGGCAGGAATTCACCCCTCCACTTT.